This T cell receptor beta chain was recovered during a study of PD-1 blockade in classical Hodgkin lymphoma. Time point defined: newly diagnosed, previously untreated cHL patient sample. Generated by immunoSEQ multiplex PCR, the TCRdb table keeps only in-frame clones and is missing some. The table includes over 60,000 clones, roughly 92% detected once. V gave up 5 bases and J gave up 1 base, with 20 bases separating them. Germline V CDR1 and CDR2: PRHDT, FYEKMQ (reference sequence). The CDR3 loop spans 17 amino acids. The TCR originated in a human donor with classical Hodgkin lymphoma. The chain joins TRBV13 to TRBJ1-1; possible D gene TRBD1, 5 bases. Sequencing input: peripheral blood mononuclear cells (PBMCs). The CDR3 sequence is CASSQTVGTVKNTEAFF. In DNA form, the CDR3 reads TGTGCCAGCAGCCAGACCGTTGGGACCGTCAAGAACACTGAAGCTTTCTTT.